This T cell receptor (beta chain) appears in the sequencing data of a study of cytomegalovirus exposure and HLA in healthy donors. Points from the study as a whole: Fewer N-insertions (relative to the roughly 730-donor mean) were reportedly seen in an Asian-associated ancestry cluster in a later analysis. Later work found that TCR association rates differed between HLA loci; DRB1 had the most and HLA-C the fewest. Reports indicated that the classifier achieved high specificity and sensitivity in diagnosing cytomegalovirus status. It has been reported that TCR beta sequences accurately predicted the HLA-A and HLA-B alleles of most subjects.

Concerning this clone: Its antigen is unknown.

A multiplex PCR was run with 60 Vbeta primers and 13 Jbeta primers. Generated by immunoSEQ multiplex PCR, the TCRdb table keeps only in-frame clones and is missing some. The sample carries some 150,000 clones, over 60% recorded once. Germline lookup yields CDR1 SGDLS and CDR2 YYNGEE. CDR3 length: 14 amino acids. V lost 3 bases to trimming and J lost 8 bases; unmatched junction nucleotides: 8. The rearrangement uses TRBV9 and TRBJ1-1; 9 nucleotides match TRBD1. The specimen was PBMCs. This clonotype was obtained from a man aged 35 to 55 in good health and CMV-seronegative. CDR3 DNA: TGTGCCAGCAGCGCCGGGGACAGGGTTCGGGAAGCTTTCTTT. Translating gives CASSAGDRVREAFF.